This T cell receptor beta chain was captured in a study of cytomegalovirus exposure and HLA in healthy donors. Study as a whole: Of all 400 or so donors who were genotyped, 75% to 90% belonged to the Caucasian-associated ancestry cluster. The study's findings and limits: Some segments of the V type, notably TRBV6-2 and TRBV6-3, were excluded as indistinguishable. Analysis was performed later, and it showed HLA-associated TCR beta chains to be more clonally expanded than equally common others.

CDR3 size: 13 residues. Per germline, CDR1 SGHDN and CDR2 FVKESK. V gave up 5 bases and J gave up 5 bases, with 12 bases separating them. About this clone itself: The antigen is not known.

A multiplex PCR was run with 60 Vbeta primers and 13 Jbeta primers. TCRdb's table, derived via immunoSEQ multiplex PCR, lists solely in-frame clones and lacks some. This table holds fewer than 250,000 clones, 75% to 80% found once. The sequence came from a male donor in good health and CMV-seronegative. Sequencing used PBMCs. The rearrangement joins TRBV14 to TRBJ1-1, with a possible D match to TRBD1 (6 bases). The CDR3 loop reads CASSWGRGTEAFF. Written as DNA, the CDR3 is TGTGCCAGCAGCTGGGGAAGGGGGACTGAAGCTTTCTTT.